The 29 T cell receptor beta chains in this list originate from one sample, sequenced in a study of beta chain features in type 1 diabetes. Expressed TCRB transcripts were sequenced after all isolated RNA was converted to cDNA. Method: immunoSEQ multiplex PCR; TCRdb's copy keeps in-frame clones and lacks some. The sample holds about 620,000 clones, 15% to 19% seen once. Sequencing used naive CD4+ T cells from blood. The receptor source for this set is a man aged 18 to 30 in good health.

This clone was detected a few times. This chain uses TRBV20-1 with TRBJ1-2, with D hard to call. The V gene lost 3 bases and the J gene lost 6 bases, with 8 bases spanning the gap. The CDR3 runs to 11 residues. Germline values: CDR1 DFQATT, CDR2 SNEGSKA (reference sequence). CDR3 nucleotides: TGCAGTGCTAGGGGCGGGAATGGCTACACCTTC. Its protein is CSARGGNGYTF.

The chain combines TRBV7-2 with TRBJ2-2, with 7 nucleotides matching TRBD2. The trim removed 0 bases at V and 6 bases at J, leaving 4 bases unmatched. CDR1 is SGHTA, CDR2 FQGNSA, per germline. CDR3 length: 15 residues. Here the CDR3 reads CASSLAGGPAGELFF. CDR3 nucleotides: TGTGCCAGCAGCTTAGCGGGAGGGCCGGCCGGGGAGCTGTTTTTT.

The rearrangement links TRBV5-1 to TRBJ2-6; either TRBD1 or TRBD2 may supply D (5 bases each). The CDR3 runs 15 residues. Germline CDR1 is SGHRS and CDR2 is YFSETQ. V lost 4 bases and J 8 bases, leaving 16 bases between the germline ends. For the CDR3, the DNA is TGCGCCAGCAGCGTCAGTGGTGGGGGTTCCAACGTCCTGACTTTC. This encodes CASSVSGGGSNVLTF.

This chain uses TRBV7-3 with TRBJ1-1; D gene ambiguous. Germline V gene data show CDR1 as SGHTA and CDR2 as FQGTGA. This CDR3 spans 13 amino acids. Trimming removed 5 bases from V and 2 bases from J, with 9 bases in between. CDR3 amino acids: CASSPPINTEAFF. The CDR3 DNA follows: TGTGCCAGCAGCCCGCCTATCAACACTGAAGCTTTCTTT.

The chain has TRBV7-2 and TRBJ2-7; 7 nucleotides agree with TRBD2. There are 15 residues in the CDR3. CDR1 is SGHTA and CDR2 is FQGNSA in the germline V gene. V shed 3 bases and J 3 bases; nucleotides not matched to a gene: 8. The CDR3 DNA reads as TGTGCCAGCAGCTTCGCGTCTAGCGGATACTACGAGCAGTACTTC. Translated, it gives CASSFASSGYYEQYF. Based on the CDR3 plus reference TRBV7-2 and TRBJ2-7, the full variable domain is GAGVSQSPSNKVTEKGKDVELRCDPISGHTALYWYRQSLGQGLEFLIYFQGNSAPDKSGLPSDRFSAERTGGSVSTLTIQRTQQEDSAVYLCASSFASSGYYEQYFGPGTRLTVT.

This clone turned up a few times. This CDR3 reads CASSRDTGAVYEKLFF. The CDR3 DNA is TGTGCCAGCAGCCGCGACACAGGAGCGGTATATGAAAAACTGTTTTTT. The chain couples TRBV4-2 to TRBJ1-4, with a tentative D call TRBD1 (5 bases). Germline lookup yields CDR1 LGHNA and CDR2 YNFKEQ. Trimming left V 4 bases short and J 6 bases short, with 18 bases between. The CDR3 totals 16 residues.

This clone occurred a few times. The chain uses TRBV15 and TRBJ1-2, with D possibly being TRBD1 (5 bases). This CDR3 is 13 amino acids long. With 2 bases removed from V and 4 bases from J, the gap between germline ends came to 8 bases. The V gene's germline CDR1 is LNHNV and CDR2 YYDKDF (reference sequence). The CDR3 bases are TGTGCCACCAGCAGATCAGGGACCTATGGCTACACCTTC. Its protein product is CATSRSGTYGYTF.

This clone has a count of ten or more. This chain links TRBV14 with TRBJ1-2, with D uncertain. Trimming shortened V by 7 bases and J by 4 bases, and 10 bases separated the two germline ends. Looked up from germline, CDR1 is SGHDN and CDR2 is FVKESK. The CDR3 spans 12 residues. CDR3 coding DNA: TGTGCCAGCAAGCCGGGCGTCTATGGCTACACCTTC. This gives the protein CASKPGVYGYTF.

This clone was seen only a few times. The rearrangement links TRBV29-1 to TRBJ2-7; the D is unclear. Germline V lookup: CDR1 SQVTM, CDR2 ANQGSEA. The V end lost 4 bases, the J end lost 3 bases, and 10 bases lay between the germline ends. This CDR3 is built from 12 residues. The CDR3 is CSVVGFDYEQYF. In nucleotides, the CDR3 is TGCAGCGTTGTAGGGTTTGACTACGAGCAGTACTTC.

The V call is TRBV7-6, the J call TRBJ2-7; perhaps D is TRBD1 or TRBD2 (5 bases each). The CDR3 runs 16 residues. V lost 5 bases to trimming and J lost 2 bases, with 19 bases between them. Germline CDR1 is SGHVS and CDR2 is FNYEAQ. The CDR3 reads CASSPAPRGRAYEQYF. CDR3 sequence (DNA): TGTGCCAGCAGCCCGGCGCCCCGGGGCAGGGCCTACGAGCAGTACTTC. Supplemented by reference TRBV7-6 and TRBJ2-7, the full variable domain reads GAGVSQSPRYKVTKRGQDVALRCDPISGHVSLYWYRQALGQGPEFLTYFNYEAQQDKSGLPNDRFSAERPEGSISTLTIQRTEQRDSAMYRCASSPAPRGRAYEQYFGPGTRLTVT.

The CDR3 nucleotides read TGTGCCAGCAGAAACCCCACAGGGTCCCAGCATTTT. This translates into CASRNPTGSQHF. The rearrangement links TRBV6-1 to TRBJ1-5; perhaps TRBD1 as D (6 bases). The CDR3 has 12 residues. Germline CDR1 reads MNHNS; CDR2 reads SASEGT. Trimming pared 6 bases from V and 11 bases from J, leaving 14 bases between.

J is TRBJ2-2 and V is TRBV5-1; maybe TRBD1 (5 bases). CDR3 length: 14 residues. The V and J ends lost 4 bases and 1 base respectively, with 8 bases between them. CDR1 and CDR2 from the germline V gene are SGHRS and YFSETQ. In DNA, the CDR3 is TGCGCCAGCAGCCGGACACTGAACACCGGGGAGCTGTTTTTT. Protein: CASSRTLNTGELFF.

In its sample, this clone was seen a few times. The chain employs TRBV30 and TRBJ1-2; TRBD1 aligns across 7 bases. The germline V gene encodes CDR1 GTSNPN and CDR2 SVGIG (reference sequence). J was trimmed by 8 bases and V by 1 base; bases with no gene match: 7. The CDR3 runs to 13 residues. The CDR3 spells CAWSEDRVKGYTF. CDR3 nucleotide sequence: TGTGCCTGGAGTGAAGACAGGGTTAAAGGCTACACCTTC. The entire variable domain, with the rest obtained from reference TRBV30 and TRBJ1-2, is as follows: SQTIHQWPATLVQPVGSPLSLECTVEGTSNPNLYWYRQAAGRGLQLLFYSVGIGQISSEVPQNLSASRPQDRQFILSSKKLLLSDSGFYLCAWSEDRVKGYTFGSGTRLTVV.

This chain uses TRBV7-9 with TRBJ1-3; TRBD1 is a possible D gene (5 bases). This CDR3 is built from 16 residues. In germline, CDR1 is SEHNR, CDR2 FQNEAQ (reference sequence). The V end was cut by 0 bases, the J end by 0 bases, with 9 bases between. The CDR3 DNA follows: TGTGCCAGCAGCTTAGCCCGCGACAGCTCTGGAAACACCATATATTTT. Translation: CASSLARDSSGNTIYF.

The chain recombines TRBV7-9 with TRBJ2-1; D gene unclear. V dropped 5 bases and J dropped 5 bases, with 7 bases sitting between them. CDR3 length: 12 residues. The germline CDR1 and CDR2 sequences are SEHNR and FQNEAQ (reference sequence). The CDR3 nucleotides read TGTGCCAGCAGCCCAGTTCACAATGAGCAGTTCTTC. Its translation: CASSPVHNEQFF.

The CDR3 DNA reads TGTGCCAGCAGCTACCCAGGGGAGGCTAATGAAAAACTGTTTTTT. Amino acids: CASSYPGEANEKLFF. J is TRBJ1-4 and V is TRBV5-4, with D perhaps matching TRBD1 (6 bases). Looked up from germline, CDR1 is SGHNT and CDR2 is YYREEE (reference sequence). Trimming left V 3 bases short and J 3 bases short, with 12 bases between. This CDR3 has 15 amino acids. Full variable domain (outside the CDR3, taken from reference TRBV5-4 and TRBJ1-4): ETGVTQSPTHLIKTRGQQVTLRCSSQSGHNTVSWYQQALGQGPQFIFQYYREEENGRGNFPPRFSGLQFPNYSSELNVNALELDDSALYLCASSYPGEANEKLFFGSGTQLSVL.

This clone was seen once. The chain has TRBV9 and TRBJ1-3; D is ambiguous. V lost 0 bases and J lost 4, with 11 bases in between. CDR1 and CDR2 from the germline V gene are SGDLS and YYNGEE. This CDR3 has 15 residues. CDR3 bases: TGTGCCAGCAGCGTAGATCTCCAGAGGGGAAACACCATATATTTT. Amino acid sequence: CASSVDLQRGNTIYF. The complete variable domain, with remaining parts taken from reference TRBV9 and TRBJ1-3, reads DSGVTQTPKHLITATGQRVTLRCSPRSGDLSVYWYQQSLDQGLQFLIQYYNGEERAKGNILERFSAQQFPDLHSELNLSSLELGDSALYFCASSVDLQRGNTIYFGEGSWLTVV.

V and J are TRBV13 and TRBJ2-5; D gene unclear. The DNA end lines up better with TRBJ2-7; the J call may be wrong. CDR3 length: 11 amino acids. Per germline, CDR1 PRHDT and CDR2 FYEKMQ (reference sequence). Here the CDR3 DNA reads TGTGCCAGCAGCTTCCGCGGCGAGCAGTACTTC. This codes for CASSFRGEQYF.

V and J are TRBV15 and TRBJ2-3; 10 nucleotides line up with TRBD1. Germline-derived CDR1 and CDR2 are LNHNV and YYDKDF (reference sequence). The CDR3 is 15 amino acids. The junction had 2 bases not matched to a gene; V was cut back by 1 base and J by 4 bases. In nucleotides, the CDR3 is TGTGCCACCAGCAGAGGCGGACAGGGGGCAGATACGCAGTATTTT. The encoded protein is CATSRGGQGADTQYF.

J is TRBJ1-1 and V is TRBV27; D perhaps matches TRBD1 (6 bases). Germline CDR1 reads MNHEY; CDR2 reads SMNVEV (reference sequence). V dropped 6 bases and J dropped 5 bases, with 16 bases sitting between them. The CDR3 totals 14 residues. The DNA for the CDR3 is TGTGCCAGCAGCCGAGAAGGGGGGAGGACTGAAGCTTTCTTT. Encoded protein: CASSREGGRTEAFF.

This chain joins TRBV11-3 and TRBJ2-5; 7 nucleotides align to TRBD2. V lost 4 bases and J lost 4; bases outside the gene matches: 6. The CDR3 spans 14 residues. The germline V gene encodes CDR1 SGHNT and CDR2 YENEEA. The CDR3 sequence is CASSSEGLPETQYF. The DNA of the CDR3 is TGTGCCAGCAGCTCGGAGGGACTACCAGAGACCCAGTACTTC.

This clone was detected a few times. The J gene is TRBJ2-1, the V gene TRBV21-1; whether TRBD2, the table's D call, matches the DNA was not checked. TRBV21-1 represents a pseudogene. This CDR3 contains 17 residues. CDR3 DNA sequence: TGTGCCAGCAGCAGCCCAGTGTGGACTAGACTCTACAATGAGCAGTTCTTC. Translation: CASSSPVWTRLYNEQFF.

This rearrangement joins TRBV28 to TRBJ2-7; TRBD1 matches 9 bases. The J segment lost 3 bases and the V segment lost 6 bases, leaving 9 bases of the junction unmatched. The CDR3 has 15 amino acids. The germline V gene encodes CDR1 MDHEN and CDR2 SYDVKM. CDR3 sequence: CASSFGQGRNYEQYF. CDR3 DNA sequence: TGTGCCAGCAGCTTTGGACAGGGGAGAAACTACGAGCAGTACTTC.

CDR3 in DNA: TGCGCCAGCAGCTTGTCTAGCCCCCCGACAGGTGAGCAGTTCTTC. Protein product: CASSLSSPPTGEQFF. This chain links TRBV5-1 with TRBJ2-1; possibly TRBD1 for D (6 bases). This CDR3 comprises 15 residues. V shed 1 base and J shed 9 bases, with 17 bases lying between them. Germline lookup yields CDR1 SGHRS and CDR2 YFSETQ. The whole variable domain, remainder taken from reference TRBV5-1 and TRBJ2-1, is KAGVTQTPRYLIKTRGQQVTLSCSPISGHRSVSWYQQTPGQGLQFLFEYFSETQRNKGNFPGRFSGRQFSNSRSEMNVSTLELGDSALYLCASSLSSPPTGEQFFGPGTRLTVL.

This clone showed up just a few times. The gene calls are TRBV10-3 and TRBJ2-7; D not resolved. This CDR3 region has 13 residues. Germline V gives CDR1 ENHRY, CDR2 SYGVKD. Trimming took off 4 bases at V and 0 bases at J, with 7 bases between the two ends. CDR3 bases: TGTGCCATCAGTGTCCCGAGCTCCTACGAGCAGTACTTC. Translation gives CAISVPSSYEQYF.

This sequence joins TRBV30 and TRBJ1-2; 8 positions agree with TRBD1. Looked up from germline, CDR1 is GTSNPN and CDR2 is SVGIG (reference sequence). The CDR3 spans 15 residues. With 2 bases clipped from V and 5 bases from J, the junction kept 10 bases outside the gene matches. DNA for the CDR3: TGTGCCTGGAGTATCACTACCGGGACAGGATATGGCTACACCTTC. It translates to CAWSITTGTGYGYTF.

This chain joins TRBV11-3 and TRBJ2-1, with TRBD2 matching 9 bases. This CDR3 contains 15 residues. Germline loops: CDR1 SGHNT, CDR2 YENEEA. Trimming took 1 base from V and 4 from J; bases not matched to a gene: 2. This chain's CDR3 is CASSLGGRDYNEQFF. CDR3 coding DNA: TGTGCCAGCAGCTTAGGCGGGAGGGATTACAATGAGCAGTTCTTC.

The chain carries TRBV19 and TRBJ1-1; perhaps TRBD1 as D (5 bases). CDR3 size: 13 residues. Trimming removed 6 bases at V and 4 bases at J, with 12 bases between. Germline assignment: CDR1 LNHDA and CDR2 SQIVND (reference sequence). The CDR3 DNA reads TGTGCCAGTAGCTCATCAGGGTTCACTGAAGCTTTCTTT. Residues: CASSSSGFTEAFF.

The chain couples TRBV5-6 to TRBJ1-1, with TRBD1 identical over 7 bases. This CDR3 is built from 16 residues. CDR1 is SGHDT, CDR2 YYEEEE, per germline. Losses at the gene ends were 4 bases for V and 3 bases for J; bases not matched to a gene: 12. The CDR3 protein is CASSLITGTEYTEAFF. The DNA of the CDR3 is TGTGCCAGCAGCCTAATAACAGGGACAGAGTACACTGAAGCTTTCTTT. Based on the CDR3 plus reference TRBV5-6 and TRBJ1-1, the full variable domain is DAGVTQSPTHLIKTRGQQVTLRCSPKSGHDTVSWYQQALGQGPQFIFQYYEEEERQRGNFPDRFSGHQFPNYSSELNVNALLLGDSALYLCASSLITGTEYTEAFFGQGTRLTVV.